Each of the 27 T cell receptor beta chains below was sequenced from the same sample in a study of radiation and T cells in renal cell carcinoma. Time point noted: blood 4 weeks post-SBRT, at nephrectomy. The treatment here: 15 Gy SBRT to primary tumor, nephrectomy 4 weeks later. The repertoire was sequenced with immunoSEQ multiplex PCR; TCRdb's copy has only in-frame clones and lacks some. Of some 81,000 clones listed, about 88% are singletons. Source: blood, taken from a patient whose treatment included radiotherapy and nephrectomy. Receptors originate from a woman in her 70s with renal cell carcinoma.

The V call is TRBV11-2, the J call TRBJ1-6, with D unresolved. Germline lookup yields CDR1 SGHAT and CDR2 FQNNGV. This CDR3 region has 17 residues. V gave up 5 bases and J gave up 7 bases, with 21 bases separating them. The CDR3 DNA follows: TGTGCCAGCAGCCGAGACCCCCCCGGGATTTTAAATTCACCCCTCCACTTT. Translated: CASSRDPPGILNSPLHF. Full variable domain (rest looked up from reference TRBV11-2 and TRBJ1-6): EAGVAQSPRYKIIEKRQSVAFWCNPISGHATLYWYQQILGQGPKLLIQFQNNGVVDDSQLPKDRFSAERLKGVDSTLKIQPAKLEDSAVYLCASSRDPPGILNSPLHFGNGTRLTVT.

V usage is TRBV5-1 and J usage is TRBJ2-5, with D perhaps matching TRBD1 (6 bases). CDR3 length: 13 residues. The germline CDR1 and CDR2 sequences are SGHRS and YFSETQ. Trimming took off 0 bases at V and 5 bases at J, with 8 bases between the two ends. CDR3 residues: CASSLGGPETQYF. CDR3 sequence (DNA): TGCGCCAGCAGCTTGGGGGGGCCGGAGACCCAGTACTTC.

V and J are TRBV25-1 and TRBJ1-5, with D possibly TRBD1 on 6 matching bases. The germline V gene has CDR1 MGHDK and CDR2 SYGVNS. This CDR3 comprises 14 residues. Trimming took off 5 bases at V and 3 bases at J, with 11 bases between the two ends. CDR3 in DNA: TGTGCCAGCAGTCCGGGGGGCCACAATCAGCCCCAGCATTTT. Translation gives CASSPGGHNQPQHF.

Here the CDR3 DNA reads TGTGCCAGCAGCTTGGATATGGTTGTTGGACAGAGTTTTTCACCCCTCCACTTT. This encodes CASSLDMVVGQSFSPLHF. The J gene is TRBJ1-6, the V gene TRBV5-6; a weak D match, TRBD1 (6 bases). Germline CDR1 is SGHDT and CDR2 is YYEEEE. The CDR3 is 18 amino acids. Trimming pared 0 bases from V and 9 bases from J, leaving 22 bases between. The full variable domain, with the rest looked up from reference TRBV5-6 and TRBJ1-6, is DAGVTQSPTHLIKTRGQQVTLRCSPKSGHDTVSWYQQALGQGPQFIFQYYEEEERQRGNFPDRFSGHQFPNYSSELNVNALLLGDSALYLCASSLDMVVGQSFSPLHFGNGTRLTVT.

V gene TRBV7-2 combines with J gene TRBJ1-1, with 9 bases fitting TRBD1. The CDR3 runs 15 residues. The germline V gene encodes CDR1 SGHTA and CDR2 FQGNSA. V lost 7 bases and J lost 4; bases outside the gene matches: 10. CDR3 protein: CASKYRPTGGTEAFF. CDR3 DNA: TGTGCCAGCAAATACAGACCGACAGGGGGCACTGAAGCTTTCTTT.

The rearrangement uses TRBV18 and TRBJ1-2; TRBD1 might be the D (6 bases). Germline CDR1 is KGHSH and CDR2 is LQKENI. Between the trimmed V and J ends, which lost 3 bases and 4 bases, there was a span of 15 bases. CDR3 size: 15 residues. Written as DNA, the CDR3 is TGTGCCAGCTCACCCCGCGCGGAAGGGGGCTATGGCTACACCTTC. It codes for CASSPRAEGGYGYTF.

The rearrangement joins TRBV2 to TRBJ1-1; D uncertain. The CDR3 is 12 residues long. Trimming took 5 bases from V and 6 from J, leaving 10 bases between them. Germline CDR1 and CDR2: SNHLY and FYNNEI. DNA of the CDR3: TGTGCCAGCAGTTCCGCGGGGTCTGAAGCTTTCTTT. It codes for CASSSAGSEAFF.

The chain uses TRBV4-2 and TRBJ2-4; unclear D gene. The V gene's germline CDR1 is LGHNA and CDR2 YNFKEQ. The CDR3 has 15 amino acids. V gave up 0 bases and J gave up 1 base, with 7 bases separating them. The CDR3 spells CASSQDSSAKNIQYF. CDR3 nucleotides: TGTGCCAGCAGCCAAGACTCCAGCGCCAAAAACATTCAGTACTTC.

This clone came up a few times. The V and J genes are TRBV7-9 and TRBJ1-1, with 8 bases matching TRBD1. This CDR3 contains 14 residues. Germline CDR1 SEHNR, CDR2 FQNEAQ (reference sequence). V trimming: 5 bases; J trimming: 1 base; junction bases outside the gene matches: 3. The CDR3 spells CASSQDRENTEAFF. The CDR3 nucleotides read TGTGCCAGCAGCCAGGACAGGGAGAACACTGAAGCTTTCTTT.

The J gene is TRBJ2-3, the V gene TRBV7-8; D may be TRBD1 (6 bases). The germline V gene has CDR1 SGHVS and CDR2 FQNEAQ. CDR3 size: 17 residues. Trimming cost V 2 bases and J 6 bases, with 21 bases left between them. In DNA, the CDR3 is TGTGCCAGCAGCTTAAGGCGCCAGGGGTCGGGAATCGATACGCAGTATTTT. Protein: CASSLRRQGSGIDTQYF.

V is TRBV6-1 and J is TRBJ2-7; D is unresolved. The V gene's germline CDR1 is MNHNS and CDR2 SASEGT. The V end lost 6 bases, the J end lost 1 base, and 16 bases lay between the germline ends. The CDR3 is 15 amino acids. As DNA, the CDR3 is TGTGCCAGCAGCGCTGCGTCAATGAGTTCCTACGAGCAGTACTTC. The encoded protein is CASSAASMSSYEQYF.

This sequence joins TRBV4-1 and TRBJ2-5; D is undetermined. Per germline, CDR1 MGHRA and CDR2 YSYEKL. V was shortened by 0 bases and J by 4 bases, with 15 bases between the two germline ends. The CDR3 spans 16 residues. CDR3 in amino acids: CASSQDKGGVSETQYF. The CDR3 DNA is TGCGCCAGCAGCCAAGATAAGGGTGGGGTTTCAGAGACCCAGTACTTC.

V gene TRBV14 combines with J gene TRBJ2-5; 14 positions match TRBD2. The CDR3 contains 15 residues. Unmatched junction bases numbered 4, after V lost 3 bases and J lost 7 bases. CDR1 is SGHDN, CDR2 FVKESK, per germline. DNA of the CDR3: TGTGCCAGCAGCCAGACTAGCGGGGGGGCCGTGACCCAGTACTTC. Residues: CASSQTSGGAVTQYF.

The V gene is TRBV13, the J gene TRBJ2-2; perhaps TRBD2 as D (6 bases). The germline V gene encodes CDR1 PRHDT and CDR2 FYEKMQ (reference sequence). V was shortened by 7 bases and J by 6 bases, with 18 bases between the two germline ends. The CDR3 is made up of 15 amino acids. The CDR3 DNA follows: TGTGCCAGCACCCATAGGAGGGAAATCGCCGGGGAGCTGTTTTTT. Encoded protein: CASTHRREIAGELFF.

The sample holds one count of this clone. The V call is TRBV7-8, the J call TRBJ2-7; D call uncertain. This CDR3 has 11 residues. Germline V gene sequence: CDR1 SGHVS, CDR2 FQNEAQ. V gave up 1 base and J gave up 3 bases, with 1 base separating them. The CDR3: CASSLDYEQYF. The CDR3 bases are TGTGCCAGCAGCTTAGACTACGAGCAGTACTTC.

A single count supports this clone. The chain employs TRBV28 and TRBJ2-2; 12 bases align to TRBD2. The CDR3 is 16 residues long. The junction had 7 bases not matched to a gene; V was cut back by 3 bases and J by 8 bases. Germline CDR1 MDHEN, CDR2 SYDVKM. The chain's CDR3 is CASSFRLAGAPGELFF. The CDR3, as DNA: TGTGCCAGCAGTTTTCGACTAGCGGGGGCCCCAGGGGAGCTGTTTTTT.

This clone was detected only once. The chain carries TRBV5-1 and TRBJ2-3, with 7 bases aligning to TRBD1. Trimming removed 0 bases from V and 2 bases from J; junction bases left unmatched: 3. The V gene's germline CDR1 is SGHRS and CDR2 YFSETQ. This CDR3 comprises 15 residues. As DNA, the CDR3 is TGCGCCAGCAGCTTGGAGGGGGCCACCACAGATACGCAGTATTTT. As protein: CASSLEGATTDTQYF.

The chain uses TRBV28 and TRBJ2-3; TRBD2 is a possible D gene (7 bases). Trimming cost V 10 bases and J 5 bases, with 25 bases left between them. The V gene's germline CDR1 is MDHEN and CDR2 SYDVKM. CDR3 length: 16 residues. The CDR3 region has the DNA TGTGCCACCGAAAACATGGGTGGGGGGGCCTTAGATACGCAGTATTTT. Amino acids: CATENMGGGALDTQYF.

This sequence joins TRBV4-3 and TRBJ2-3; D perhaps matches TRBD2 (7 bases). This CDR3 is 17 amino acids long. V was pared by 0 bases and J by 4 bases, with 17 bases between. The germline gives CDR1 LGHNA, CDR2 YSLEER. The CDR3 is CASSQDRGGARADTQYF. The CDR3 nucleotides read TGCGCCAGCAGCCAAGATAGAGGGGGGGCCAGGGCAGATACGCAGTATTTT.

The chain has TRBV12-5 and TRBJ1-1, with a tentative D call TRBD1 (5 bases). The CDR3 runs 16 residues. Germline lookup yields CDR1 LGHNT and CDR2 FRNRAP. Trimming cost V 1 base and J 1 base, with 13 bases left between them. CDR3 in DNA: TGTGCTAGTGGTTTGGCCCGGGGCGGATGGAACACTGAAGCTTTCTTT. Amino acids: CASGLARGGWNTEAFF.

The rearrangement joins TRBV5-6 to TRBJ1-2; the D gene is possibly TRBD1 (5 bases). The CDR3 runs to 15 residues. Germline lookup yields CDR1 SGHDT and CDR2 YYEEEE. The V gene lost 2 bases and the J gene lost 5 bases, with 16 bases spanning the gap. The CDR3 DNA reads TGTGCCAGCAGCTTTAGGGGCGTGGCATATTATGGCTACACCTTC. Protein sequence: CASSFRGVAYYGYTF.

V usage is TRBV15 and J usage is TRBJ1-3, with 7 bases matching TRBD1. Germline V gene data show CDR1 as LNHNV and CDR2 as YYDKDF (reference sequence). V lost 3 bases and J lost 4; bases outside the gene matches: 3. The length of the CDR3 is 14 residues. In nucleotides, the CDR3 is TGTGCCACCAGCAGGGACAGGCCCGGAAACACCATATATTTT. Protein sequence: CATSRDRPGNTIYF. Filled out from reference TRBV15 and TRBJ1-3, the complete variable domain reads DAMVIQNPRYQVTQFGKPVTLSCSQTLNHNVMYWYQQKSSQAPKLLFHYYDKDFNNEADTPDNFQSRRPNTSFCFLDIRSPGLGDTAMYLCATSRDRPGNTIYFGEGSWLTVV.

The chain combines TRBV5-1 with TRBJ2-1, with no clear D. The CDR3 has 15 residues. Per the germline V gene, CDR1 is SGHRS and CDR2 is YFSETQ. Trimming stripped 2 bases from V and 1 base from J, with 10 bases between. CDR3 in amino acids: CASSLDTGSYNEQFF. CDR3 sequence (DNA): TGCGCCAGCAGCTTAGACACCGGGTCCTACAATGAGCAGTTCTTC. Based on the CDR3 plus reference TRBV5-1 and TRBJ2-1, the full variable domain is KAGVTQTPRYLIKTRGQQVTLSCSPISGHRSVSWYQQTPGQGLQFLFEYFSETQRNKGNFPGRFSGRQFSNSRSEMNVSTLELGDSALYLCASSLDTGSYNEQFFGPGTRLTVL.

The CDR3 nucleotides are TGTGCCAGCAGCTTAGGTATCGGGCAGTTCTTC. This codes for CASSLGIGQFF. The chain joins TRBV7-2 to TRBJ2-1; no reliable D call. CDR3 length: 11 residues. The V gene's germline CDR1 is SGHTA and CDR2 FQGNSA. The V gene lost 1 base and the J gene lost 12 bases, with 7 bases spanning the gap.

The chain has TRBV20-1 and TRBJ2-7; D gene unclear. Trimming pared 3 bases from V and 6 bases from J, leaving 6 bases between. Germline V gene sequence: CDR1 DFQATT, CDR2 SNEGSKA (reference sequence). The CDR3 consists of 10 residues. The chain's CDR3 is CSASQAEQYF. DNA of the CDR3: TGCAGTGCTAGTCAGGCCGAGCAGTACTTC.

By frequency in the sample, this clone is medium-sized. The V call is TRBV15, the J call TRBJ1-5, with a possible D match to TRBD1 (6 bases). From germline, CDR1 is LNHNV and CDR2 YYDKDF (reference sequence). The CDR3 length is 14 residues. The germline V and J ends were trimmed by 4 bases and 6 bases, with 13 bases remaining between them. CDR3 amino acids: CATSIGTGTQPQHF. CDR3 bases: TGTGCCACCAGCATTGGCACAGGGACTCAGCCCCAGCATTTT. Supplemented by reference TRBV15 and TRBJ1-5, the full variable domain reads DAMVIQNPRYQVTQFGKPVTLSCSQTLNHNVMYWYQQKSSQAPKLLFHYYDKDFNNEADTPDNFQSRRPNTSFCFLDIRSPGLGDTAMYLCATSIGTGTQPQHFGDGTRLSIL.

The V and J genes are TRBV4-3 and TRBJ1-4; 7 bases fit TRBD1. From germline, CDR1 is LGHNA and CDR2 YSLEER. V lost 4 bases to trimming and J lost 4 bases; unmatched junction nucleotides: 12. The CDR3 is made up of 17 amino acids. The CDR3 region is CASSRDPGTGVNEKLFF. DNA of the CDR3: TGCGCCAGCAGCCGAGATCCGGGAACAGGGGTTAATGAAAAACTGTTTTTT.